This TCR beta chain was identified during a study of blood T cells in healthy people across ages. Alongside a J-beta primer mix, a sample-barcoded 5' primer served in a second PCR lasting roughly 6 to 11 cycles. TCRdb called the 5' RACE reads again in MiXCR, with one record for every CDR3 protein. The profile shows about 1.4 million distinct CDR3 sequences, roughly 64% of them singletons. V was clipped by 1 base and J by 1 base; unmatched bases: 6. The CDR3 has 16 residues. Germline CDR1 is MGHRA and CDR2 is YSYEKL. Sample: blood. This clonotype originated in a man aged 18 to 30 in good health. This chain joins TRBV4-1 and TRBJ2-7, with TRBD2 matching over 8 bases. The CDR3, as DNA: TGCGCCAGCAGCCAAGGGAGCGGGGGCCCTTCCTACGAGCAGTACTTC. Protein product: CASSQGSGGPSYEQYF.